Sequencing of this TCR beta chain was carried out in a study of human T cells and chemical hapten exposure. Study information: Per-sample TCR yield variability stemmed mainly from small pooled library volume differences.

Note on this clonotype: Antigen unknown.

V was trimmed by 5 bases and J by 2 bases, leaving 10 bases between them. The length of the CDR3 is 14 residues. Overall study results and limits: TCRs whose frequency exceeded 1 in 1000 remained the same following DPC sensitization.

The library tagged each cDNA molecule with unique molecular identifiers. One entry per CDR3 protein, called by TCRdb with MiXCR from the RACE reads. The sample includes over 300,000 distinct CDR3 sequences, roughly 4.6% of them seen just once. Stated time point: pre-sensitization, week 0. As to treatment: therapeutic diphenylcyclopropenone sensitization with weekly scalp DPC. At patch-test visits, sampling came before the patch test. The specimen comprised whole blood, sampled in connection with sensitization to the hapten diphenylcyclopropenone (DPC). This chain uses TRBV12-3 or TRBV12-4 with TRBJ1-3; possible D gene TRBD1, 5 bases. The TCR comes from a woman in her 50s with alopecia areata. Some clones in this sample may be carry-over from other donors' samples. The CDR3 DNA reads TGTGCCAGCAGTATCGGGACGGCTGGAAACACCATATATTTT. Amino acid sequence: CASSIGTAGNTIYF.